This paragraph covers one T cell receptor (beta chain) sequence. What it binds is unknown. This specimen comes from a study of cytomegalovirus exposure and HLA in healthy donors. PCR was performed using 60 Vbeta and 13 Jbeta primers. Assay used: immunoSEQ multiplex PCR; TCRdb lists only in-frame clones, some missing. This table holds 130,000 or so clones, around 57% found once. From germline, CDR1 is GTSNPN and CDR2 SVGIG (reference sequence). This CDR3 comprises 16 residues. The V and J ends lost 2 bases and 0 bases respectively, with 17 bases between them. The study's findings and limits: About 87% or about 30% of the time was how often most TCR beta V segments were productive, according to an earlier analysis.

The sample taken for sequencing was PBMCs. The rearrangement uses TRBV30 and TRBJ2-7; TRBD2 is a possible D gene (6 bases). The TCR sequence derives from a male donor in good health and CMV-seronegative. The CDR3 DNA sequence: TGTGCCTGGAGTTGGGTGGGAGGCAGGACCTCCTACGAGCAGTACTTC. Its translation is CAWSWVGGRTSYEQYF.